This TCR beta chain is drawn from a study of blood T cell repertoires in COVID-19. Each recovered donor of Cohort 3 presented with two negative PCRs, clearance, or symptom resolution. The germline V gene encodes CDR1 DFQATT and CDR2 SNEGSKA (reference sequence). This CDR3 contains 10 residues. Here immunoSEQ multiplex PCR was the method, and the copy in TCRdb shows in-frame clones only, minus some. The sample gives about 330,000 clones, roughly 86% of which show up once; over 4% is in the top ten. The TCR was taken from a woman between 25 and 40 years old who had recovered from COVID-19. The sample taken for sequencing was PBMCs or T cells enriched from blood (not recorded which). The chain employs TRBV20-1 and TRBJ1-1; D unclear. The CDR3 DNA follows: TGCAGGGCAGTAGGAGCTGAAGCTTTCTTT. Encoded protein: CRAVGAEAFF.